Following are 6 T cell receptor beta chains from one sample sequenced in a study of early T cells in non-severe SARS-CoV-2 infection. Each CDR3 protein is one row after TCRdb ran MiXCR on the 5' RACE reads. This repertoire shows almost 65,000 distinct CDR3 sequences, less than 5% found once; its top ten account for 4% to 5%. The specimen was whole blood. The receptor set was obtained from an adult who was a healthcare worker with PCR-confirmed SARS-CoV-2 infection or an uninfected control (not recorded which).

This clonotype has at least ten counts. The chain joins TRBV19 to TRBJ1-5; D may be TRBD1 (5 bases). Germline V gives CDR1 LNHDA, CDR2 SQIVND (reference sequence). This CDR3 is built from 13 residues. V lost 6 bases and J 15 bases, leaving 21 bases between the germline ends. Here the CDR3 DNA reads TGTGCCAGTAGCCCGCAGCGGCAGGGTACTCCGCATTTT. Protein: CASSPQRQGTPHF.

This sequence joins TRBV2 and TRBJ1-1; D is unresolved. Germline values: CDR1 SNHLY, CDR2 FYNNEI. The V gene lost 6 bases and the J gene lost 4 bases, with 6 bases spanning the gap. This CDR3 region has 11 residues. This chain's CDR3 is CASSPFTEAFF. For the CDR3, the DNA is TGTGCCAGCAGCCCGTTCACTGAAGCTTTCTTT.

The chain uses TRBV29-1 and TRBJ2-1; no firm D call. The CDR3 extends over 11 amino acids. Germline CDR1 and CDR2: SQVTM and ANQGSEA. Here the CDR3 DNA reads TGCAGTACTTCGATCGTCAATGAGCAGTTCTTC. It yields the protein CSTSIVNEQFF.

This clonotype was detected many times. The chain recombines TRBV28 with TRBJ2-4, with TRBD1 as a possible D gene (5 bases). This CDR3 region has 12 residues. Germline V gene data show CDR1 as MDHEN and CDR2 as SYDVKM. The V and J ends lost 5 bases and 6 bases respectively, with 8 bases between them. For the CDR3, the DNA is TGTGCCAGCAGTCCCAGGGCAAACATTCAGTACTTC. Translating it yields CASSPRANIQYF.

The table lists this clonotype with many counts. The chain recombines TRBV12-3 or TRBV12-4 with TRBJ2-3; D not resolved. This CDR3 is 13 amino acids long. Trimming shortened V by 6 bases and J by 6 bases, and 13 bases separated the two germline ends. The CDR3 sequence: CASRTDGPDTQYF. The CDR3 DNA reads TGTGCCAGCAGAACAGACGGACCCGATACGCAGTATTTT.

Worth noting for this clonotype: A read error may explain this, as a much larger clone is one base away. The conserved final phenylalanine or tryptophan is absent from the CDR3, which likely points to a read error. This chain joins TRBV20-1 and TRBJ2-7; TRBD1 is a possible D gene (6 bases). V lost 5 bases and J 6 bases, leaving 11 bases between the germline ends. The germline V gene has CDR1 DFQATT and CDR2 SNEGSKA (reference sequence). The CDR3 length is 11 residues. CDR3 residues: CSASRGSEQYS. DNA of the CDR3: TGCAGTGCTTCGAGGGGGAGCGAGCAGTACTCC.